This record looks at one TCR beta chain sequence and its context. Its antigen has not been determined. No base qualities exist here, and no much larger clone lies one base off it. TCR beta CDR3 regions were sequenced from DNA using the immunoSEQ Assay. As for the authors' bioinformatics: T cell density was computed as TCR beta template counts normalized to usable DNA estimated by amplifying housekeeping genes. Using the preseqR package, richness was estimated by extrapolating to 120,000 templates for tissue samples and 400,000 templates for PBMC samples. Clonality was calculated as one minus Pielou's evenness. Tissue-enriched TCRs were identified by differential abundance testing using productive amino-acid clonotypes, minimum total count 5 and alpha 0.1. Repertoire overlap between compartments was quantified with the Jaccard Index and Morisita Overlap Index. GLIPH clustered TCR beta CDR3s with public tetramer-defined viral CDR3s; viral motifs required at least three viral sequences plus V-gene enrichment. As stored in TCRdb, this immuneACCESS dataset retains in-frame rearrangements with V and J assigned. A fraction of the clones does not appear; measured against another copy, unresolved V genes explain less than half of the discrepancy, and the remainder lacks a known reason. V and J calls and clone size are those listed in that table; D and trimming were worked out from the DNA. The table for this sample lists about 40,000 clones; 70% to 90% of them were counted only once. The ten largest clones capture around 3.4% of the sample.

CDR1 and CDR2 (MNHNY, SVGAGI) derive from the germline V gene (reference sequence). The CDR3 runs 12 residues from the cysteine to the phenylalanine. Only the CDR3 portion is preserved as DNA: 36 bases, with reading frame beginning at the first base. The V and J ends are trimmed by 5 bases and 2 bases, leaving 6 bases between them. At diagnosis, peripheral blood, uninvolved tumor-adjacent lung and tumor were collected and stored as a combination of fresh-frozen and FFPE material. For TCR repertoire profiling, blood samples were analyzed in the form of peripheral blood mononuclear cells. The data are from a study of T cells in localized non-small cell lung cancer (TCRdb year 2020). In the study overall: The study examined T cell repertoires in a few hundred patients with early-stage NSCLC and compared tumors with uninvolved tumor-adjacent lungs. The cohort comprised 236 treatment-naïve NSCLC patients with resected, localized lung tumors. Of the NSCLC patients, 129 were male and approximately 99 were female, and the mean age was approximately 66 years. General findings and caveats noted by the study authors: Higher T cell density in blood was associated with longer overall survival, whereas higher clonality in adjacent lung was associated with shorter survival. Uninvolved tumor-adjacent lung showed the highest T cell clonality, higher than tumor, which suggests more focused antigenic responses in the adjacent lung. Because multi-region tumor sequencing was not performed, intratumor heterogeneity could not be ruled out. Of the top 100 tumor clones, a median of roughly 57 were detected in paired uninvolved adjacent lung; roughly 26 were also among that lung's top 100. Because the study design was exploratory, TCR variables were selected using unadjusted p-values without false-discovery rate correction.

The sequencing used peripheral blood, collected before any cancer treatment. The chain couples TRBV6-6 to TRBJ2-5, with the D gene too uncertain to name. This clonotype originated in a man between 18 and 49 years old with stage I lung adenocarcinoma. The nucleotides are TGTGCCAGCAGTAAGGGACAAGAGACCCAGTACTTC. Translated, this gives CASSKGQETQYF.